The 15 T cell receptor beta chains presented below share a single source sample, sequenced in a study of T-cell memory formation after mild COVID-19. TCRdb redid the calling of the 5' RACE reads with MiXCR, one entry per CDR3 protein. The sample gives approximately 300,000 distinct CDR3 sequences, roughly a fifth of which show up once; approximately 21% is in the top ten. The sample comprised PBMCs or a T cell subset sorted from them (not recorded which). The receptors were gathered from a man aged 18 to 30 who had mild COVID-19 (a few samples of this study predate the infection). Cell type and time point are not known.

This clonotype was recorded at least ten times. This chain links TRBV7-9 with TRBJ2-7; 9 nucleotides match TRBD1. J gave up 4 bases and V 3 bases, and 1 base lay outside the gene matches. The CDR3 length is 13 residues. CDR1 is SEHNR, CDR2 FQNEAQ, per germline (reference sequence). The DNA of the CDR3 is TGTGCCAGCAGCTTTGGGACAGGGTACGAGCAGTACGTC. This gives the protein CASSFGTGYEQYV.

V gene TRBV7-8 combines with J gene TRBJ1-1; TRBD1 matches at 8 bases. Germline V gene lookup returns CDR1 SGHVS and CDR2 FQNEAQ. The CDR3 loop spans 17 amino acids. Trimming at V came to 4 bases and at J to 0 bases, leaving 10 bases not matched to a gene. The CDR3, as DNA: TGTGCCAGCAGCTGGTTCCGGGACAGGCCTCTGAACACTGAAGCTTTCTTT. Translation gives CASSWFRDRPLNTEAFF.

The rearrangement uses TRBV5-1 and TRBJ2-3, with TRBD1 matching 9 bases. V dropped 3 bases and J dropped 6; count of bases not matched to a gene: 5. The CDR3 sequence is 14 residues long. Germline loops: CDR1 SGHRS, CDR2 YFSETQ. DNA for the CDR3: TGCGCCAGCAGCTACAGGGGGCCTATGGATACGCAGTATTTT. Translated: CASSYRGPMDTQYF.

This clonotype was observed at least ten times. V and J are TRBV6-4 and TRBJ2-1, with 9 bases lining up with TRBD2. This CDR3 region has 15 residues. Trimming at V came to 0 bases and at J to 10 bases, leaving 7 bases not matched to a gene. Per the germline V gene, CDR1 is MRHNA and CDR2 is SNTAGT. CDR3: CASSDSDSGGGEQFF. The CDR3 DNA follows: TGTGCCAGCAGTGACTCGGATAGCGGGGGTGGCGAGCAGTTCTTC.

CDR3 nucleotide sequence: TGTGCCAGCAGCCCAAAGACAGGATCCTACGAGCAGTACTTC. This translates into CASSPKTGSYEQYF. V usage is TRBV7-9 and J usage is TRBJ2-7, with D possibly TRBD1 on 6 matching bases. CDR1 and CDR2 (germline): SEHNR, FQNEAQ (reference sequence). V dropped 5 bases and J dropped 1 base, with 12 bases sitting between them. The CDR3 has 14 residues.

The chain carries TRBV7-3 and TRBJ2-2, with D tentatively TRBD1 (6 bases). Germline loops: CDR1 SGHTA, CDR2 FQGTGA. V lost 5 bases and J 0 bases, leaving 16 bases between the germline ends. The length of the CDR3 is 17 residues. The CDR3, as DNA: TGTGCCAGCAGCCCATTCACCGGGACAACGAACACCGGGGAGCTGTTTTTT. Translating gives CASSPFTGTTNTGELFF.

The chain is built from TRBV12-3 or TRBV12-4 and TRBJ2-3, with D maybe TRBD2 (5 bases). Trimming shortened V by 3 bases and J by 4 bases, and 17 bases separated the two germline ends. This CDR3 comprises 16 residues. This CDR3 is CASSFSPTGSADTQYF. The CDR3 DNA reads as TGTGCCAGCAGTTTTTCTCCTACTGGTAGCGCAGATACGCAGTATTTT.

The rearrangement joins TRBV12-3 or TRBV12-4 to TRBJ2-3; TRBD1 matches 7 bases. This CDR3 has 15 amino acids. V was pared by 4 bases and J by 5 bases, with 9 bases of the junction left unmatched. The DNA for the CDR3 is TGTGCCAGCAGTTCCCGGGACAGAGAGTTAGATACGCAGTATTTT. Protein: CASSSRDRELDTQYF.

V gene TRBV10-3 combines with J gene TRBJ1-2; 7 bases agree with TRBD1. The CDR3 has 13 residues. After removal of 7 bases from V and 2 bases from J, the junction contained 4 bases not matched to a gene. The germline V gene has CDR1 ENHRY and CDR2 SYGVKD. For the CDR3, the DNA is TGTGCCATCATGGCAGGGGGAAACTATGGCTACACCTTC. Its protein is CAIMAGGNYGYTF.

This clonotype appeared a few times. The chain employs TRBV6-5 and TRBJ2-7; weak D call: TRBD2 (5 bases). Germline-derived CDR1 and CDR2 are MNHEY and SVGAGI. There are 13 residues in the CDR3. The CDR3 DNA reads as TGTGCCAGCAGTCCCGCGGGCGGGTCAAGCCAGCTAGTC. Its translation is CASSPAGGSSQLV.

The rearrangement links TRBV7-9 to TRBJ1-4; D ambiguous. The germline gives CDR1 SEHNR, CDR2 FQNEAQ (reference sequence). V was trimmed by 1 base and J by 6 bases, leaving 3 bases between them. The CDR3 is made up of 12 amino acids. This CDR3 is CASSLDDEKLFF. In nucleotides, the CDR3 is TGTGCCAGCAGCTTAGATGATGAAAAACTGTTTTTT.

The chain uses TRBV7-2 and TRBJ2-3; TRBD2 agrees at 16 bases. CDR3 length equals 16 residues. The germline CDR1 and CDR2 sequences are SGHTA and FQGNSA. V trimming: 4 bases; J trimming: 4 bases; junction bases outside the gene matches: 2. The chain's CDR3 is CASSSGTSGGADTQYF. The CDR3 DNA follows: TGTGCCAGCAGCTCAGGGACTAGCGGGGGGGCAGATACGCAGTATTTT.

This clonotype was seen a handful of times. CDR3 residues: CASSPRGSVTGDTQYF. The CDR3 DNA is TGTGCCAGCAGCCCGCGGGGTTCAGTTACGGGAGATACGCAGTATTTT. The chain combines TRBV7-9 with TRBJ2-3; tentative D call: TRBD2 (6 bases). CDR3 size: 16 residues. V was clipped by 5 bases and J by 5 bases, with 20 bases between them. From germline, CDR1 is SEHNR and CDR2 FQNEAQ (reference sequence).

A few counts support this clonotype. As DNA, the CDR3 is TGTGCCAGCAGTTACGACAGAGGAGCTGGGGCCAACGTCCTGACTTTC. It translates to CASSYDRGAGANVLTF. This chain connects TRBV12-3 or TRBV12-4 to TRBJ2-6; possible D gene TRBD1, 5 bases. The CDR3 extends over 16 amino acids. V lost 4 bases and J 2 bases, leaving 12 bases between the germline ends.

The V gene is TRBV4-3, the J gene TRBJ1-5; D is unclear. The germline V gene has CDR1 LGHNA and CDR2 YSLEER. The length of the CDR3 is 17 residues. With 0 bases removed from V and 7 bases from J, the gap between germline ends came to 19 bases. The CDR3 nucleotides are TGCGCCAGCAGCCAAGAACACGCCTGGACTTCGGGGCAGCCCCAGCATTTT. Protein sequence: CASSQEHAWTSGQPQHF.